A selection of T cell receptor beta chains follows, all from one sample in a study of CD8+ T cells in alopecia areata. Sequenced by immunoSEQ multiplex PCR; TCRdb stores in-frame clones only, minus some. This repertoire shows 100,000 to 150,000 clones, around 50% found once; its top ten account for under 12%. The sequenced material came from NKG2D-low CD8+ T cells sorted from blood. The source of these receptors is a human donor with alopecia areata. CDR3s include the opening cysteine and the closing phenylalanine or tryptophan. A D gene is named only where the DNA matches it firmly. Expanded clones get a size class; other rows say once, few or many, or leave the size out.

cdr3_nt,cdr3_aa,j_call,v_call,clone_size,d_call
TGCGCCAGCAGCCAAGATGGCTCTGGAAACACCATATATTTT,CASSQDGSGNTIYF,TRBJ1-3,TRBV4-3,few,-
TGTGCCAGCAGCTTAGAAGACAGGGCGTACAATGAGCAGTTCTTC,CASSLEDRAYNEQFF,TRBJ2-1,TRBV7-9,-,TRBD1
TGCAGCGTTGTTTTCTGGCGGGACGGCCAAGAGACCCAGTACTTC,CSVVFWRDGQETQYF,TRBJ2-5,TRBV29-1,-,-
TGTGCCATCAGTGACCTTTACGAGCAGTACTTC,CAISDLYEQYF,TRBJ2-7,TRBV10-3,-,-
TGCAGCGTCCTTACAGGGAGCAGCACAGATACGCAGTATTTT,CSVLTGSSTDTQYF,TRBJ2-3,TRBV29-1,few,-
TGTGCCAGCTGGACGGACACTGAAGCTTTCTTT,CASWTDTEAFF,TRBJ1-1,TRBV2,-,-
TGCGCCAGCAGCCAAGACTGGGGGGCCGACGAGCAGTTCTTC,CASSQDWGADEQFF,TRBJ2-1,TRBV4-1,few,-
TGTGCCAGCAGTCAACTTCGACATACGCAGTATTTT,CASSQLRHTQYF,TRBJ2-3,TRBV28,-,-
TGTGCCAGCAGCCAAGAAGGGGTTGAGCAGTTCTTC,CASSQEGVEQFF,TRBJ2-1,TRBV14,few,-
TGCAGCGTTTGTAGTAACACAGATACGCAGTATTTT,CSVCSNTDTQYF,TRBJ2-3,TRBV29-1,-,-
TGTGCCAGCAGCTTACAAGCCGACGAGCAGTACTTC,CASSLQADEQYF,TRBJ2-7,TRBV7-9,-,-
TGTGCCAGCAGCCCGGACAGGGAAATAGAGACCCAGTACTTC,CASSPDREIETQYF,TRBJ2-5,TRBV14,-,TRBD1
TGCAGCGTTACGACGGTCAAAAACATTCAGTACTTC,CSVTTVKNIQYF,TRBJ2-4,TRBV29-1,-,-
TGTGCCAGCAGCCCCGCCCTGGGGGGCCTCTCCTACGAGCAGTACTTC,CASSPALGGLSYEQYF,TRBJ2-7,TRBV13,-,-
TGTGCCAGCAGCGAAGCCCTTGAGCAGTTCTTC,CASSEALEQFF,TRBJ2-1,TRBV7-2,few,-
TGCAGCGTTGAGAATGAGGGGGTTGGCTCCTACGAGCAGTACTTC,CSVENEGVGSYEQYF,TRBJ2-7,TRBV29-1,-,-
TGTGCCAGCAGACCTACAGGGGGCCATTTGGAGACCCAGTACTTC,CASRPTGGHLETQYF,TRBJ2-5,TRBV6-6,few,TRBD1
TGCGCCAGCAGCTTGGGAGCTAGCGGACTAGCCAAAAACATTCAGTACTTC,CASSLGASGLAKNIQYF,TRBJ2-4,TRBV5-1,-,TRBD2
TGCAGCGTACCGAGGGACAGCGACCAAGAGACCCAGTACTTC,CSVPRDSDQETQYF,TRBJ2-5,TRBV29-1,few,TRBD1
TGCAGCGTTCTAGGGCTAGCGGACACCGGGGAGCTGTTTTTT,CSVLGLADTGELFF,TRBJ2-2,TRBV29-1,few,TRBD2
TGTGCCTGGAGTGTCGACGGGAGCGGGGCAGATACGCAGTATTTT,CAWSVDGSGADTQYF,TRBJ2-3,TRBV30,-,TRBD2
TGTGCCGGTAGCGGACAGGATTATTTCGAAAGAGCTTTCTTT,CAGSGQDYFERAFF,TRBJ1-1,TRBV19,-,TRBD1